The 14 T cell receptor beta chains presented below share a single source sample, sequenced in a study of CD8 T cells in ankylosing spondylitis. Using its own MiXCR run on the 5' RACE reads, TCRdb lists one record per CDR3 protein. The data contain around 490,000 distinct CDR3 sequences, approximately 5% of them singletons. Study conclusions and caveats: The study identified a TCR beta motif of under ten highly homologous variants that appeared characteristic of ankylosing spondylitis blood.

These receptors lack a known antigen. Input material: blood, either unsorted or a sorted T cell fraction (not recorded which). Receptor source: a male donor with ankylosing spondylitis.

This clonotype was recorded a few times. In DNA form, the CDR3 reads TGCAGTGCTAGAGGACAGGGAACAATCTCTGGGGCCAACGTCCTGACTTTC. It specifies CSARGQGTISGANVLTF. The V and J genes are TRBV20-1 and TRBJ2-6, with TRBD1 matching over 7 bases. The CDR3 extends over 17 amino acids. The ends lost 1 base at V and 0 bases at J; junction bases unmatched: 6. Looked up from germline, CDR1 is DFQATT and CDR2 is SNEGSKA (reference sequence).

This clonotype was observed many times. The CDR3 loop is CASSARTGSLFNIQYF. The CDR3 DNA follows: TGTGCCAGCAGCGCGAGAACCGGGTCCTTGTTTAACATTCAGTACTTC. The chain has TRBV27 and TRBJ2-4; unclear D gene. This CDR3 is built from 16 residues. Germline values: CDR1 MNHEY, CDR2 SMNVEV (reference sequence). Trimming removed 6 bases from V and 7 bases from J, with 22 bases in between.

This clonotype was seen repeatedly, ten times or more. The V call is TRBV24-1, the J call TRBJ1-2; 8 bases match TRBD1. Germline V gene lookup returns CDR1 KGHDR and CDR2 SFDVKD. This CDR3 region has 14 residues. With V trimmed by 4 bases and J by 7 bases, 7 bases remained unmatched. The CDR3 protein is CATSDPGQGGGYTF. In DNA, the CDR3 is TGTGCCACCAGTGACCCCGGACAGGGTGGTGGCTACACCTTC.

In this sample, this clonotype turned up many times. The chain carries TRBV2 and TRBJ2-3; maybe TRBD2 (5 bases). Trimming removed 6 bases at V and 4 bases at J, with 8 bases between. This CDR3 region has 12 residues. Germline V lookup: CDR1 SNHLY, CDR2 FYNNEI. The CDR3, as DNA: TGTGCCAGCAGAGAGGGATCAGATACGCAGTATTTT. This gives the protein CASREGSDTQYF. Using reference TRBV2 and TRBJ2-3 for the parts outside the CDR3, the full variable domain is EPEVTQTPSHQVTQMGQEVILRCVPISNHLYFYWYRQILGQKVEFLVSFYNNEISEKSEIFDDQFSVERPDGSNFTLKIRSTKLEDSAMYFCASREGSDTQYFGPGTRLTVL.

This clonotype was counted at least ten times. The chain's CDR3 is CASSIRLVSYEQYF. The CDR3, as DNA: TGTGCCAGCAGCATCCGACTGGTTTCCTACGAGCAGTACTTC. The V call is TRBV7-2, the J call TRBJ2-7; D not resolved. The CDR3 consists of 14 residues. The V end lost 5 bases, the J end lost 1 base, and 12 bases lay between the germline ends. Germline V gives CDR1 SGHTA, CDR2 FQGNSA. Based on the CDR3 plus reference TRBV7-2 and TRBJ2-7, the full variable domain is GAGVSQSPSNKVTEKGKDVELRCDPISGHTALYWYRQSLGQGLEFLIYFQGNSAPDKSGLPSDRFSAERTGGSVSTLTIQRTQQEDSAVYLCASSIRLVSYEQYFGPGTRLTVT.

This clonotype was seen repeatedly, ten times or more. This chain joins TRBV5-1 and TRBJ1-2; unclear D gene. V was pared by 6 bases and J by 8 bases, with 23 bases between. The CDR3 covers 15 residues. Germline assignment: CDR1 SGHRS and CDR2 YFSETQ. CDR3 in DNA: TGCGCCAGCAATATAGACTCACGAGGAATATCGGGCTACACCTTC. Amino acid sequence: CASNIDSRGISGYTF.

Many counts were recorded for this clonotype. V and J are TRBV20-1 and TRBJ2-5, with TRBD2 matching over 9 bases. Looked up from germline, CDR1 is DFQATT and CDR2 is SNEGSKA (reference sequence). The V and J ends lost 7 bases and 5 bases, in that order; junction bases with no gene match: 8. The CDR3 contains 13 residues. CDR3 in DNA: TGCAGTGTCCCAGCGGGAGGCGGGGAGACCCAGTACTTC. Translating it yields CSVPAGGGETQYF.

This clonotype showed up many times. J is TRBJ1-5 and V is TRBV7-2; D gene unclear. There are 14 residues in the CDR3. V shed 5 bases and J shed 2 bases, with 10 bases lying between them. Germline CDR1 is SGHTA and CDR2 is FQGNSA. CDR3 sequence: CASSGWRGNQPQHF. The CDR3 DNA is TGTGCCAGCAGCGGGTGGCGGGGCAATCAGCCCCAGCATTTT.

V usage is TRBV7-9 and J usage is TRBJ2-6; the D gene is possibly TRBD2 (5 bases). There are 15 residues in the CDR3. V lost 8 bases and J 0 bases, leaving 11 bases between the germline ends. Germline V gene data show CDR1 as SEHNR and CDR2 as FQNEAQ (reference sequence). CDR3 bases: TGTGCCAGCTACGGACTGAGCTCTGGGGCCAACGTCCTGACTTTC. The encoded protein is CASYGLSSGANVLTF.

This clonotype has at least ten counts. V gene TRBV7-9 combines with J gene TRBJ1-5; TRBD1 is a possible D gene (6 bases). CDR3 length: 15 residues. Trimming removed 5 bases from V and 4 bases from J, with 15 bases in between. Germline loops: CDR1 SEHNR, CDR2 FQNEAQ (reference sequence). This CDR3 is CASSPLGGWNQPQHF. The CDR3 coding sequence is TGTGCCAGCAGCCCTCTGGGGGGCTGGAATCAGCCCCAGCATTTT.

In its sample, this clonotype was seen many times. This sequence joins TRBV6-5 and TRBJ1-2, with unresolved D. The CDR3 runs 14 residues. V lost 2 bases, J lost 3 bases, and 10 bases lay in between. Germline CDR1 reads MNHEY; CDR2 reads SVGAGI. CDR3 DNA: TGTGCCAGCAGTTACGGGCAGACATACTATGGCTACACCTTC. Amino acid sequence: CASSYGQTYYGYTF.

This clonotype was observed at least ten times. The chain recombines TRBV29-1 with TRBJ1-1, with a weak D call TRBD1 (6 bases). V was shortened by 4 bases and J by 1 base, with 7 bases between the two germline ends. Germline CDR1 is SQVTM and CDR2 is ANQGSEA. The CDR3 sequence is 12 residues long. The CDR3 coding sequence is TGCAGCGTTGGAGGGGGGAACACTGAAGCTTTCTTT. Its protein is CSVGGGNTEAFF.

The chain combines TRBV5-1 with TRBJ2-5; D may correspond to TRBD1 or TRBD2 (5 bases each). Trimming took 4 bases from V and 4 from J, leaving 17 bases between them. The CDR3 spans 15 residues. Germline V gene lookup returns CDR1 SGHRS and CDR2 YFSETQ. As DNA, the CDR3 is TGCGCCAGCAGCCCCGTCGGGGCCCCGGGAGAGACCCAGTACTTC. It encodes CASSPVGAPGETQYF.

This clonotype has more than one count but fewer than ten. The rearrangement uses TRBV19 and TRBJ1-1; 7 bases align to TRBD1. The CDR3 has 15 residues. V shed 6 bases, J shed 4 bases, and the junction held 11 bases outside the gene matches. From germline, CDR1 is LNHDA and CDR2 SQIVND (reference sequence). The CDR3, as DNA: TGTGCCAGTAGCCCGTGGACAGGACTGAGCACTGAAGCTTTCTTT. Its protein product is CASSPWTGLSTEAFF.